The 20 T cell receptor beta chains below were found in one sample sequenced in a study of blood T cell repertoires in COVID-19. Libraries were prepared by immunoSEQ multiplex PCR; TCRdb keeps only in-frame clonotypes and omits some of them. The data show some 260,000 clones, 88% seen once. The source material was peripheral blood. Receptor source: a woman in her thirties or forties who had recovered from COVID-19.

In nucleotides, the CDR3 is TGTGCCAGCAGCCAAGGGGGGCCTGGTTGGGGCCGGAACACTGAAGCTTTCTTT. Its translation: CASSQGGPGWGRNTEAFF. The V call is TRBV14, the J call TRBJ1-1, with D possibly TRBD1 on 6 matching bases. Between the trimmed V and J ends, which lost 1 base and 1 base, there was a span of 19 bases. Germline CDR1 is SGHDN and CDR2 is FVKESK. The CDR3 loop spans 18 amino acids.

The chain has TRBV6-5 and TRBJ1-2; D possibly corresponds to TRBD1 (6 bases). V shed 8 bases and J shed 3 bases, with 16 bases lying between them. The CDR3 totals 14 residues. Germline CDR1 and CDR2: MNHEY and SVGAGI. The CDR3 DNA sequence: TGTGCCAGCGCGTTGAGGGCAGGGGACTATGGCTACACCTTC. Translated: CASALRAGDYGYTF.

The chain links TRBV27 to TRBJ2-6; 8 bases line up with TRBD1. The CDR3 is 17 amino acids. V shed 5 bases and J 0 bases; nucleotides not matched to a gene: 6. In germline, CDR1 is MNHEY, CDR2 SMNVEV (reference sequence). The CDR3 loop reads CASSKTGVPSGANVLTF. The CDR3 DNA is TGTGCCAGCAGTAAGACAGGGGTGCCCTCTGGGGCCAACGTCCTGACTTTC.

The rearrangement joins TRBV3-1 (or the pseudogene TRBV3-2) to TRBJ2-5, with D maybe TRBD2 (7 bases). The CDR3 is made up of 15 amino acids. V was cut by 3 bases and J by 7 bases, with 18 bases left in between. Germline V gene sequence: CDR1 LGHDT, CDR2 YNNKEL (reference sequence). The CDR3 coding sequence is TGTGCCAGCAGCCATTTTAGGGGGGGGCGCGGGACCCAGTACTTC. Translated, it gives CASSHFRGGRGTQYF.

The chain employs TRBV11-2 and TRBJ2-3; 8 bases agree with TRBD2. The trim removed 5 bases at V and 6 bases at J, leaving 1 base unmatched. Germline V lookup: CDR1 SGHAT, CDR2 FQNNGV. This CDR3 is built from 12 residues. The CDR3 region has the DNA TGTGCCAGCAGCCGGGGGGGCGATACGCAGTATTTT. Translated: CASSRGGDTQYF.

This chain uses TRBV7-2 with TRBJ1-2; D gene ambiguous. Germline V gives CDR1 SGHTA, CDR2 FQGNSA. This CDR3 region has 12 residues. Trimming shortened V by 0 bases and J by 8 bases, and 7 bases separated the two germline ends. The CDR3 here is CASSLAGRGYTF. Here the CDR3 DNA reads TGTGCCAGCAGCTTAGCGGGGAGGGGCTACACCTTC.

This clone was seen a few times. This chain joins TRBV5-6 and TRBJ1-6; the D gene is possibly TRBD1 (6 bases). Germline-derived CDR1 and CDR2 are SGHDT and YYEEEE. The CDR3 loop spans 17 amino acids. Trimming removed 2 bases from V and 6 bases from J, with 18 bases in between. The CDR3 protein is CASSLMGATTGNSPLHF. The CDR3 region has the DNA TGTGCCAGCAGCTTAATGGGGGCAACAACTGGTAATTCACCCCTCCACTTT.

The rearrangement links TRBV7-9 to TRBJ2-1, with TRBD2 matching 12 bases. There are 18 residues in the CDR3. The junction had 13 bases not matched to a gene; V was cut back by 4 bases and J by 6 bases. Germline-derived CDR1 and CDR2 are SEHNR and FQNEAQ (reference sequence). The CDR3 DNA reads TGTGCCAGCAGCTCCTTCTTTAGACTAGCGGGAGCGGGCAATGAGCAGTTCTTC. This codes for CASSSFFRLAGAGNEQFF.

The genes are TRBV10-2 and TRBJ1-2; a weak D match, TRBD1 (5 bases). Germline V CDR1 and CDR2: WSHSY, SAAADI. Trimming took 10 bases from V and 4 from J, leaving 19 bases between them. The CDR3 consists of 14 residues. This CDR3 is CATSTGRGIYGYTF. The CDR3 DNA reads TGCGCCACCTCAACGGGGAGGGGTATCTATGGCTACACCTTC.

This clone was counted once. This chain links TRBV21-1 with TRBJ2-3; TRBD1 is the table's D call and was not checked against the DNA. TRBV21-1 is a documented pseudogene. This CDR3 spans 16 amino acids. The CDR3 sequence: CASSTGQAQRPTTQYF. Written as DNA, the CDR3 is TGTGCCAGCAGCACCGGACAGGCCCAAAGGCCCACTACGCAGTATTTT.

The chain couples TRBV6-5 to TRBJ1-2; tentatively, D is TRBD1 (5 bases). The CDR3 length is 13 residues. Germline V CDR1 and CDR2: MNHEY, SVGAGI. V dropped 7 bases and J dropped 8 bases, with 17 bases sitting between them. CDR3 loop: CASTPRGGGGYTF. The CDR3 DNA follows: TGTGCCAGCACCCCAAGGGGAGGCGGGGGCTACACCTTC.

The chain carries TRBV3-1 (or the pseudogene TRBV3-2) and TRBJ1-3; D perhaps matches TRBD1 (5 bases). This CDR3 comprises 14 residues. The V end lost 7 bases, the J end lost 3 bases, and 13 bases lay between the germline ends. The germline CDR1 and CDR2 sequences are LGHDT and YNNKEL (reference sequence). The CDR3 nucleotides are TGTGCCAGCACCCCCCCGACAGATGGAAACACCATATATTTT. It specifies CASTPPTDGNTIYF.

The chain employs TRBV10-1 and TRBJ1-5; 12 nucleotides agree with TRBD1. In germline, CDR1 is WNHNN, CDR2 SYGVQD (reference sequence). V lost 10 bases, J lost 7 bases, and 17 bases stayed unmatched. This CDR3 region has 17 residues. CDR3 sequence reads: CAIPSLRGTGGRQPQHF. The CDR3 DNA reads TGCGCCATCCCCTCCCTTCGGGGGACAGGGGGCCGGCAGCCCCAGCATTTT.

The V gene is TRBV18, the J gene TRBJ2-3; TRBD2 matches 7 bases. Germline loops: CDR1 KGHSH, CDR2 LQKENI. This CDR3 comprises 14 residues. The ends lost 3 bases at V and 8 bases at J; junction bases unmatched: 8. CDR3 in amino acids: CASSPASGFGTQYF. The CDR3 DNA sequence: TGTGCCAGCTCACCCGCTAGCGGATTCGGTACGCAGTATTTT.

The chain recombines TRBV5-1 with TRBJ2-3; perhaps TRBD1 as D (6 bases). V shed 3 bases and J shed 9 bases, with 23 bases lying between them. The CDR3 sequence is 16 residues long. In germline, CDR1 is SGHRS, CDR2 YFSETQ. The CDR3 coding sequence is TGCGCCAGCAGCTACGGCCCCCGCGGAACCCAGGGGACGCAGTATTTT. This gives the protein CASSYGPRGTQGTQYF. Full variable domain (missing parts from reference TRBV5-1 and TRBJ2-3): KAGVTQTPRYLIKTRGQQVTLSCSPISGHRSVSWYQQTPGQGLQFLFEYFSETQRNKGNFPGRFSGRQFSNSRSEMNVSTLELGDSALYLCASSYGPRGTQGTQYFGPGTRLTVL.

In DNA form, the CDR3 reads TGTGCCAGCAGCAGCCACAGGGGGTCCACTGAAGCTTTCTTT. Translation: CASSSHRGSTEAFF. The genes are TRBV21-1 and TRBJ1-1; the table gives TRBD1 as D, unverified against the DNA. TRBV21-1 is shown as a pseudogene. This CDR3 is 14 amino acids long.

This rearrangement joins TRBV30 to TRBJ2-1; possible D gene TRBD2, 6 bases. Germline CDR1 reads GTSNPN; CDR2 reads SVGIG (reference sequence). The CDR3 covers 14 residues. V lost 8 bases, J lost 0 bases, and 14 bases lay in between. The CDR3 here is CAGRGASSYNEQFF. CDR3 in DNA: TGTGCCGGACGCGGGGCCAGCTCCTACAATGAGCAGTTCTTC. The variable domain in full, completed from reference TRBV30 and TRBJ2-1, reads SQTIHQWPATLVQPVGSPLSLECTVEGTSNPNLYWYRQAAGRGLQLLFYSVGIGQISSEVPQNLSASRPQDRQFILSSKKLLLSDSGFYLCAGRGASSYNEQFFGPGTRLTVL.

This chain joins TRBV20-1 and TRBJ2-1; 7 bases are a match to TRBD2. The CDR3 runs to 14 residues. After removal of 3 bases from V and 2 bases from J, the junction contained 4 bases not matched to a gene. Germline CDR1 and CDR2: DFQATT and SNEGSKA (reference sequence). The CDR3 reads CSASRLAAYNEQFF. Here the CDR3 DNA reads TGCAGTGCTAGTCGTCTAGCGGCCTACAATGAGCAGTTCTTC.

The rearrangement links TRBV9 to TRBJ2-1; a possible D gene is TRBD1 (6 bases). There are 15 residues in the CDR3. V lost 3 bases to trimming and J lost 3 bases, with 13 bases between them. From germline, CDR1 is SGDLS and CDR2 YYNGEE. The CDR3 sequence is CASSADGQLYNEQFF. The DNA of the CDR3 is TGTGCCAGCAGCGCCGACGGACAGCTCTACAATGAGCAGTTCTTC.

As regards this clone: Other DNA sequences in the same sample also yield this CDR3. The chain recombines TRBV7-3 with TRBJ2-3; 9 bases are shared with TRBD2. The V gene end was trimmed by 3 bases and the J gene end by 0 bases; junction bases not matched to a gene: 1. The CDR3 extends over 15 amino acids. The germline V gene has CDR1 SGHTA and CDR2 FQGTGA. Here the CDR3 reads CASSLAGGSTDTQYF. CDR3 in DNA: TGTGCCAGCAGCTTGGCGGGAGGGAGCACAGATACGCAGTATTTT.